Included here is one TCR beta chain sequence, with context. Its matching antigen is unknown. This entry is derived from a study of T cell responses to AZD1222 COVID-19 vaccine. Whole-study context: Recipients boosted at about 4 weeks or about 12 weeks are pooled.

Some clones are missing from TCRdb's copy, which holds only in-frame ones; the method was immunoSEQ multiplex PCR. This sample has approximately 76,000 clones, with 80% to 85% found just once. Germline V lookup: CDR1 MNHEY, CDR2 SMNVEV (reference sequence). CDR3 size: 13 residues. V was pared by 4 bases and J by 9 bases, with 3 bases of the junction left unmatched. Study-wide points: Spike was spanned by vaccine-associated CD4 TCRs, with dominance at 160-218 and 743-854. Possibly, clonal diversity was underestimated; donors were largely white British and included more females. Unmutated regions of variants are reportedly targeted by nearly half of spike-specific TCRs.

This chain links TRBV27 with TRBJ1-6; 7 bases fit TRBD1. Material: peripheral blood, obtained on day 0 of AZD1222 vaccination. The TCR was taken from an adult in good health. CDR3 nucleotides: TGTGCCAGCAGTTACAGGGGAGCTTCACCCCTCCACTTT. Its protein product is CASSYRGASPLHF.